These 9 T cell receptor beta chains share one sample of origin, sequenced in a study of blood T cells in healthy people across ages. For the second PCR, which ran for 7 to 11 cycles, a sample-barcoded 5' primer and a J-beta primer mix were used. Using its own MiXCR run on the 5' RACE reads, TCRdb lists one record per CDR3 protein. The table lists some 750,000 distinct CDR3 sequences, about a fifth of them singletons, with 22% in the top ten. Input material: blood. Every receptor here comes from a man between 65 and 85 years old in good health.

This clonotype has just a few counts. This sequence joins TRBV7-9 and TRBJ2-3, with 8 bases fitting TRBD2. The CDR3 runs 15 residues. Germline values: CDR1 SEHNR, CDR2 FQNEAQ (reference sequence). Unmatched junction bases numbered 5, after V lost 2 bases and J lost 4 bases. The CDR3 reads CASSLRRGGADTQYF. DNA of the CDR3: TGTGCCAGCAGCTTACGTCGGGGGGGTGCAGATACGCAGTATTTT.

The V gene is TRBV20-1, the J gene TRBJ2-7; D possibly uses TRBD1 or TRBD2 (5 bases each). Germline CDR1 is DFQATT and CDR2 is SNEGSKA (reference sequence). The CDR3 is made up of 12 amino acids. Trimming cost V 5 bases and J 7 bases, with 15 bases left between them. CDR3 DNA sequence: TGCAGTGCTGGGACCGGCAAGGGAGAGCAGTACTTC. Amino acid sequence: CSAGTGKGEQYF.

This clonotype was seen repeatedly, ten times or more. The chain joins TRBV29-1 to TRBJ1-2; possible D gene TRBD1, 5 bases. From germline, CDR1 is SQVTM and CDR2 ANQGSEA. The CDR3 length is 11 residues. V gave up 3 bases and J gave up 7 bases, with 9 bases separating them. The CDR3 DNA reads as TGCAGCGTTGACAGGGCACGTGGCTACACCTTC. Protein product: CSVDRARGYTF.

CDR3 sequence (DNA): TGTGCCAGCAGCTTAGAAAGCACTGAAGCTTTCTTT. Protein: CASSLESTEAFF. The V and J genes are TRBV7-2 and TRBJ1-1; D ambiguous. Germline CDR1 is SGHTA and CDR2 is FQGNSA. V lost 1 base to trimming and J lost 4 bases, with 4 bases between them. The CDR3 has 12 amino acids.

The CDR3 DNA is TGTGCCAGCTCACCCGGGTGGGGGCGTGGCGCTTTCTTT. This gives the protein CASSPGWGRGAFF. The chain is built from TRBV6-2 or TRBV6-3 and TRBJ1-1; a weak D match, TRBD1 (6 bases). The CDR3 totals 13 residues. Germline-derived CDR1 and CDR2 are MNHEY and SVGEGT. Trimming stripped 8 bases from V and 11 bases from J, with 21 bases between.

This clonotype has a count of ten or more. This chain uses TRBV24-1 with TRBJ2-4, with 11 nucleotides matching TRBD2. V trimming: 7 bases; J trimming: 1 base; junction bases outside the gene matches: 14. The CDR3 has 19 residues. Germline CDR1 and CDR2: KGHDR and SFDVKD. CDR3: CATRNPGLAASSAKNIQYF. CDR3 nucleotides: TGTGCCACCAGAAACCCGGGACTAGCGGCATCGTCGGCCAAAAACATTCAGTACTTC.

This rearrangement joins TRBV20-1 to TRBJ2-3; TRBD2 matches 8 bases. Germline V gives CDR1 DFQATT, CDR2 SNEGSKA (reference sequence). The CDR3 is made up of 14 amino acids. J gave up 5 bases and V 3 bases, and 7 bases lay outside the gene matches. CDR3 nucleotide sequence: TGCAGTGCTAGCCCGGGACTAGGGCGAGATACGCAGTATTTT. This codes for CSASPGLGRDTQYF.

The table lists this clonotype with a few counts. V usage is TRBV7-2 and J usage is TRBJ2-7, with D perhaps matching TRBD1 (5 bases). V gave up 8 bases and J gave up 4 bases, with 12 bases separating them. Germline V CDR1 and CDR2: SGHTA, FQGNSA. The CDR3 is 12 residues long. CDR3 amino acids: CASSGRDYEQYV. CDR3 nucleotides: TGTGCCAGCTCCGGCAGGGATTACGAGCAGTACGTC.

This clonotype was seen only a few times. The genes are TRBV19 and TRBJ1-2; 7 nucleotides line up with TRBD1. CDR3 length: 13 amino acids. The germline gives CDR1 LNHDA, CDR2 SQIVND (reference sequence). Trimming cost V 5 bases and J 8 bases; bases outside gene matches: 8. Here the CDR3 DNA reads TGTGCCAGTAGTTCAACAGGGACAGAAGGCTACACCTTC. Its translation: CASSSTGTEGYTF.